The T cell receptor beta chain described here comes from a study of blood T cells in healthy people across ages. This CDR3 spans 12 amino acids. Trimming took 5 bases from V and 7 from J, leaving 9 bases between them. It was with a sample-barcoded 5' primer and a J-beta primer mix that a second PCR of about 7 to 12 cycles was run. Each cDNA molecule received a tag from a template-switch adaptor that had 12 random nucleotides. Using its own MiXCR run on the 5' RACE reads, TCRdb lists one record per CDR3 protein. Among 1.4 million to 1.5 million distinct CDR3 sequences listed, 42% were seen once. The receptor was derived from a woman aged 18-29 years in good health. The rearrangement uses TRBV12-3 or TRBV12-4 and TRBJ1-5, with unresolved D. Sequenced input: blood. CDR3 protein: CASSPGIQPQHF. Written as DNA, the CDR3 is TGTGCCAGCAGTCCGGGGATCCAGCCCCAGCATTTT.